Below are 29 T cell receptor beta chains sequenced from a single sample in a study of blood T cell repertoires in COVID-19. TCRdb's table, derived via immunoSEQ multiplex PCR, lists solely in-frame clones and lacks some. Of some 91,000 clones listed, 90% were seen once; the top ten hold less than 2%. Sequencing was performed on peripheral blood. These receptors came from a man between 60 and 70 years old with acute or convalescent COVID-19.

The chain employs TRBV27 and TRBJ1-6, with D unclear. Trimming took 1 base from V and 3 from J, leaving 7 bases between them. Germline CDR1 reads MNHEY; CDR2 reads SMNVEV (reference sequence). The CDR3 runs to 15 residues. The CDR3 nucleotides are TGTGCCAGCAGTTTATTGGGCAGCTATAATTCACCCCTCCACTTT. This gives the protein CASSLLGSYNSPLHF.

This clone was seen only a few times. The chain links TRBV5-1 to TRBJ2-5; TRBD1 might be the D (7 bases). Trimming took off 4 bases at V and 3 bases at J, with 13 bases between the two ends. Germline CDR1 SGHRS, CDR2 YFSETQ. This CDR3 is 14 amino acids long. The CDR3 DNA follows: TGCGCCAGCAGCCTGGGCGGGACAGAAGAGACCCAGTACTTC. It codes for CASSLGGTEETQYF.

The chain is built from TRBV6-5 and TRBJ1-1; no reliable D call. Germline CDR1 MNHEY, CDR2 SVGAGI. The CDR3 is 13 amino acids. V lost 0 bases, J lost 3 bases, and 5 bases lay in between. The CDR3 sequence is CASSYSADTEAFF. Here the CDR3 DNA reads TGTGCCAGCAGTTACTCTGCAGACACTGAAGCTTTCTTT.

The chain employs TRBV4-1 and TRBJ1-5, with 7 bases that match TRBD1. With 8 bases clipped from V and 0 bases from J, the junction kept 16 bases outside the gene matches. The CDR3 length is 18 residues. Per the germline V gene, CDR1 is MGHRA and CDR2 is YSYEKL. Here the CDR3 reads CASCRRDSRIDSNQPQHF. The CDR3 bases are TGCGCCAGCTGCCGCCGGGACAGCAGGATTGATAGCAATCAGCCCCAGCATTTT.

In DNA form, the CDR3 reads TGTGCCAGCACCCCCGCACAGGGGAAGGACTACAATGAGCAGTTCTTC. Encoded protein: CASTPAQGKDYNEQFF. The chain is built from TRBV13 and TRBJ2-1; 7 bases map to TRBD1. Per germline, CDR1 PRHDT and CDR2 FYEKMQ (reference sequence). V trimming: 7 bases; J trimming: 3 bases; junction bases outside the gene matches: 12. This CDR3 region has 16 residues.

The chain has TRBV9 and TRBJ1-1; TRBD1 matches 7 bases. Per the germline V gene, CDR1 is SGDLS and CDR2 is YYNGEE. V shed 3 bases, J shed 9 bases, and the junction held 5 bases outside the gene matches. This CDR3 is built from 12 residues. DNA of the CDR3: TGTGCCAGCAGCGGCTACAGGGGTCAAGCTTTCTTT. This gives the protein CASSGYRGQAFF.

The chain carries TRBV18 and TRBJ1-1; TRBD1 matches at 7 bases. The CDR3 has 15 amino acids. Trimming removed 3 bases from V and 6 bases from J; junction bases left unmatched: 10. The germline V gene encodes CDR1 KGHSH and CDR2 LQKENI. CDR3 bases: TGTGCCAGCTCACCCGGCACAGGGGAAGGCGCTGAAGCTTTCTTT. Translated: CASSPGTGEGAEAFF.

This sequence joins TRBV7-9 and TRBJ1-2, with 9 nucleotides matching TRBD1. This CDR3 has 14 residues. Trimming took 5 bases from V and 4 from J; bases not matched to a gene: 5. Germline V gene sequence: CDR1 SEHNR, CDR2 FQNEAQ (reference sequence). CDR3 sequence reads: CASSTLDRGYGYTF. Written as DNA, the CDR3 is TGTGCCAGCAGCACTCTGGACAGGGGCTATGGCTACACCTTC.

The rearrangement joins TRBV2 to TRBJ1-1; 8 bases map to TRBD1. Trimming took 6 bases from V and 4 from J; bases not matched to a gene: 7. The CDR3 has 14 amino acids. The germline CDR1 and CDR2 sequences are SNHLY and FYNNEI. CDR3 sequence reads: CASRRTGLGTEAFF. CDR3 coding DNA: TGTGCCAGCAGAAGGACAGGGTTGGGCACTGAAGCTTTCTTT.

CDR3 coding DNA: TGTGCCAGCATCTCAGACTCTAAGGGACTCGGCTATGGCTACACCTTC. Translation: CASISDSKGLGYGYTF. The chain recombines TRBV7-9 with TRBJ1-2, with a tentative D call TRBD1 (5 bases). Looked up from germline, CDR1 is SEHNR and CDR2 is FQNEAQ (reference sequence). This CDR3 spans 16 amino acids. V lost 7 bases to trimming and J lost 4 bases, with 22 bases between them.

This clone was detected only a few times. The rearrangement links TRBV11-2 to TRBJ2-5; D may be TRBD1 (5 bases). The germline CDR1 and CDR2 sequences are SGHAT and FQNNGV. CDR3 length: 18 residues. Trimming took off 1 base at V and 4 bases at J, with 22 bases between the two ends. The CDR3 bases are TGTGCCAGCAGCTTAGGAGCAGGGTCCATTCGCTGGGGAGAGACCCAGTACTTC. This encodes CASSLGAGSIRWGETQYF.

This rearrangement joins TRBV25-1 to TRBJ1-6; the D is unclear. CDR1 MGHDK and CDR2 SYGVNS come from the germline V gene. Trimming took off 0 bases at V and 6 bases at J, with 12 bases between the two ends. This CDR3 has 16 residues. The CDR3 DNA follows: TGTGCCAGCAGTGAATATAGGAGTGCCCTTAATTCACCCCTCCACTTT. As protein: CASSEYRSALNSPLHF.

J is TRBJ2-1 and V is TRBV6-1, with 12 nucleotides matching TRBD2. The V and J ends lost 3 bases and 2 bases, in that order; junction bases with no gene match: 5. This CDR3 has 17 residues. Per the germline V gene, CDR1 is MNHNS and CDR2 is SASEGT. CDR3 nucleotides: TGTGCCAGCAGTGAGCGGACTAGCGGGGCCACCTACAATGAGCAGTTCTTC. It specifies CASSERTSGATYNEQFF.

The genes are TRBV6-4 and TRBJ2-1; 10 positions agree with TRBD1. The V gene end was trimmed by 0 bases and the J gene end by 9 bases; junction bases not matched to a gene: 2. The CDR3 is 14 amino acids. Germline V lookup: CDR1 MRHNA, CDR2 SNTAGT. DNA for the CDR3: TGTGCCAGCAGTGACTCGGGACAGGGGATTGAGCAGTTCTTC. Amino acid sequence: CASSDSGQGIEQFF.

The CDR3 DNA reads as TGTGCCACCTCCAAAATCGGACAGGGTGGTCAGCCCCAGCATTTT. Translation gives CATSKIGQGGQPQHF. The chain carries TRBV19 and TRBJ1-5, with 8 bases identical to TRBD1. Germline loops: CDR1 LNHDA, CDR2 SQIVND (reference sequence). The CDR3 covers 15 residues. The junction had 14 bases not matched to a gene; V was cut back by 10 bases and J by 6 bases. Full variable domain (missing parts from reference TRBV19 and TRBJ1-5): DGGITQSPKYLFRKEGQNVTLSCEQNLNHDAMYWYRQDPGQGLRLIYYSQIVNDFQKGDIAEGYSVSREKKESFPLTVTSAQKNPTAFYLCATSKIGQGGQPQHFGDGTRLSIL.

The chain combines TRBV28 with TRBJ1-5; 10 positions match TRBD1. The V gene's germline CDR1 is MDHEN and CDR2 SYDVKM. The CDR3 is 16 residues long. Germline trimming cut 5 bases from V and 7 bases from J; bases unmatched to any gene: 11. CDR3 residues: CASSPPTGGQGQPQHF. The CDR3 nucleotides read TGTGCCAGCAGTCCCCCGACAGGGGGCCAAGGGCAGCCCCAGCATTTT.

The gene calls are TRBV4-1 and TRBJ2-7; 8 nucleotides agree with TRBD2. After removal of 4 bases from V and 5 bases from J, the junction contained 7 bases not matched to a gene. The CDR3 covers 14 residues. Germline V gene sequence: CDR1 MGHRA, CDR2 YSYEKL. The CDR3 protein is CASSLFGGVHEQYF. DNA for the CDR3: TGCGCCAGCAGCCTGTTCGGGGGGGTCCACGAGCAGTACTTC.

The chain recombines TRBV25-1 with TRBJ2-5; D uncertain. CDR1 is MGHDK and CDR2 is SYGVNS in the germline V gene. Trimming removed 4 bases at V and 5 bases at J, with 5 bases between. This CDR3 comprises 11 residues. As DNA, the CDR3 is TGTGCCAGCAGTGCGCGCGAGACCCAGTACTTC. Translated: CASSARETQYF.

This sequence joins TRBV5-8 and TRBJ1-2; D gene ambiguous. Germline CDR1 SGHTS, CDR2 YDEGEE. V dropped 2 bases and J dropped 8 bases, with 7 bases sitting between them. This CDR3 spans 11 amino acids. The CDR3 protein is CASSFVKGYTF. The CDR3, as DNA: TGTGCCAGCAGCTTCGTTAAAGGCTACACCTTC.

V gene TRBV25-1 combines with J gene TRBJ2-2; D uncertain. The CDR3 covers 15 residues. V lost 5 bases to trimming and J lost 0 bases, with 10 bases between them. Looked up from germline, CDR1 is MGHDK and CDR2 is SYGVNS. CDR3 in amino acids: CASSIQIANTGELFF. The CDR3 region has the DNA TGTGCCAGCAGTATACAGATCGCGAACACCGGGGAGCTGTTTTTT.

The chain is built from TRBV29-1 and TRBJ2-1; no firm D call. CDR1 SQVTM and CDR2 ANQGSEA come from the germline V gene. This CDR3 has 11 residues. V was pared by 6 bases and J by 5 bases, with 8 bases between. The CDR3 sequence is CSVNRDNEQFF. The CDR3 coding sequence is TGCAGCGTAAACAGAGACAATGAGCAGTTCTTC.

This chain joins TRBV3-1 (or the pseudogene TRBV3-2) and TRBJ1-1, with TRBD1 matching 12 bases. The length of the CDR3 is 18 residues. V gave up 4 bases and J gave up 1 base; unmatched junction bases: 10. Germline V gives CDR1 LGHDT, CDR2 YNNKEL (reference sequence). CDR3 bases: TGTGCCAGCAGCCTTCGGGGACAGGGGGCAATGAGGAACACTGAAGCTTTCTTT. Translated, it gives CASSLRGQGAMRNTEAFF.

The gene calls are TRBV6-1 and TRBJ1-1, with TRBD1 matching 7 bases. Germline CDR1 is MNHNS and CDR2 is SASEGT. CDR3 length equals 15 residues. The V and J ends lost 4 bases and 4 bases, in that order; junction bases with no gene match: 9. This CDR3 reads CASSATGSVGTEAFF. The CDR3 DNA follows: TGTGCCAGCAGTGCGACAGGGTCGGTTGGCACTGAAGCTTTCTTT.

The CDR3 reads CASSSWTGLNTEAFF. CDR3 in DNA: TGCGCCAGCAGCTCCTGGACAGGGCTGAACACTGAAGCTTTCTTT. This rearrangement joins TRBV5-1 to TRBJ1-1, with 8 bases fitting TRBD1. The germline V gene has CDR1 SGHRS and CDR2 YFSETQ. This CDR3 is 15 amino acids long. Trimming cost V 3 bases and J 0 bases; bases outside gene matches: 4. Full variable domain (remainder filled in from reference TRBV5-1 and TRBJ1-1): KAGVTQTPRYLIKTRGQQVTLSCSPISGHRSVSWYQQTPGQGLQFLFEYFSETQRNKGNFPGRFSGRQFSNSRSEMNVSTLELGDSALYLCASSSWTGLNTEAFFGQGTRLTVV.

The CDR3 DNA reads TGTGCCAGCAGTGACCCCGGAGCGGGGGCATACAATGAGCAGTTCTTC. Residues: CASSDPGAGAYNEQFF. The rearrangement joins TRBV6-1 to TRBJ2-1; 8 positions agree with TRBD2. The germline V gene has CDR1 MNHNS and CDR2 SASEGT. The CDR3 sequence is 16 residues long. Trimming at V came to 3 bases and at J to 4 bases, leaving 8 bases not matched to a gene.

The gene calls are TRBV2 and TRBJ1-1; 7 bases fit TRBD1. Germline V gene data show CDR1 as SNHLY and CDR2 as FYNNEI. The CDR3 spans 13 residues. Trimming removed 6 bases from V and 4 bases from J; junction bases left unmatched: 5. The CDR3 bases are TGTGCCAGCAGGAGTTCAGGGGGCACTGAAGCTTTCTTT. Its translation is CASRSSGGTEAFF.

The genes are TRBV9 and TRBJ1-1; 10 bases are shared with TRBD1. Looked up from germline, CDR1 is SGDLS and CDR2 is YYNGEE. Trimming at V came to 5 bases and at J to 5 bases, leaving 9 bases not matched to a gene. The CDR3 runs to 15 residues. DNA of the CDR3: TGTGCCAGCAGTCGGAATCCGGGACAGGGGACTGAAGCTTTCTTT. Amino acid sequence: CASSRNPGQGTEAFF.

This clone was observed a few times. CDR3 bases: TGCAGCGTTGAAACGGGAAACTATGGCTACACCTTC. Encoded protein: CSVETGNYGYTF. This chain joins TRBV29-1 and TRBJ1-2; D remains ambiguous. V lost 2 bases and J 2 bases, leaving 6 bases between the germline ends. Germline V gene lookup returns CDR1 SQVTM and CDR2 ANQGSEA. This CDR3 has 12 residues.

V is TRBV30 and J is TRBJ2-6; D remains unclear. The germline V and J ends were trimmed by 3 bases and 1 base, with 7 bases remaining between them. CDR1 and CDR2 (germline): GTSNPN, SVGIG (reference sequence). The CDR3 has 14 amino acids. The CDR3 sequence is CAWRRSSGANVLTF. In DNA, the CDR3 is TGTGCCTGGAGAAGGAGTTCTGGGGCCAACGTCCTGACTTTC.